A single sample is the source of the 20 T cell receptor beta chains below, sequenced in a study. TCRdb re-analysed the RT-PCR reads in MiXCR, keeping a single row per CDR3 protein. The sample has 550,000 to 750,000 distinct CDR3 sequences; more than 13% are singletons. The sample taken for sequencing was memory CD4+ T cells from blood. These receptors were taken from a female donor in good health, serving as a healthy control.

Many counts were recorded for this clonotype. This chain connects TRBV5-1 to TRBJ1-6, with D maybe TRBD1 (6 bases). Germline-derived CDR1 and CDR2 are SGHRS and YFSETQ. The V end lost 3 bases, the J end lost 8 bases, and 15 bases lay between the germline ends. The CDR3 sequence is 15 residues long. The CDR3 sequence is CASSSGDVGDSPLHF. The CDR3, as DNA: TGCGCCAGCAGCTCAGGGGACGTAGGGGATTCACCCCTCCACTTT.

The chain has TRBV6-1 and TRBJ1-1; D is possibly TRBD1 (5 bases). Germline V gene sequence: CDR1 MNHNS, CDR2 SASEGT. CDR3 length: 11 amino acids. V was shortened by 2 bases and J by 8 bases, with 6 bases between the two germline ends. CDR3 DNA: TGTGCCAGCAGTGAAAACAGGGAAGCTTTCTTT. Encoded protein: CASSENREAFF.

The chain carries TRBV2 and TRBJ2-7, with 9 bases that match TRBD2. V shed 8 bases and J 2 bases; nucleotides not matched to a gene: 4. Germline V gene data show CDR1 as SNHLY and CDR2 as FYNNEI. The CDR3 consists of 13 residues. This chain's CDR3 is CASVAGATYEQYF. In DNA form, the CDR3 reads TGTGCCAGCGTAGCGGGAGCGACCTACGAGCAGTACTTC.

This chain connects TRBV7-9 to TRBJ2-7; possibly TRBD1 for D (5 bases). V lost 5 bases to trimming and J lost 3 bases, with 14 bases between them. CDR3 length: 14 residues. Germline CDR1 and CDR2: SEHNR and FQNEAQ (reference sequence). This CDR3 reads CASSQIQAHYEQYF. The CDR3 coding sequence is TGTGCCAGCAGCCAAATACAGGCCCACTACGAGCAGTACTTC.

V and J are TRBV20-1 and TRBJ2-7, with D perhaps assigned TRBD1 or TRBD2 (5 bases each). CDR1 is DFQATT and CDR2 is SNEGSKA in the germline V gene (reference sequence). With 0 bases removed from V and 4 bases from J, the gap between germline ends came to 13 bases. The CDR3 totals 14 residues. The DNA of the CDR3 is TGCAGTGCTAGAGATACGGGGAACAGGTACGAGCAGTACTTC. Its protein product is CSARDTGNRYEQYF.

Concerning this clonotype: A much larger clone lies a single base off, so this may be a read error. The V call is TRBV5-1, the J call TRBJ2-1, with a tentative D call TRBD2 (6 bases). Per germline, CDR1 SGHRS and CDR2 YFSETQ. Trimming pared 4 bases from V and 6 bases from J, leaving 11 bases between. This CDR3 has 13 amino acids. In DNA, the CDR3 is TGCGCCAGCAGCACACCCGGGAGCAATGAGCAGTTCTTC. Translated, it gives CASSTPGSNEQFF.

This clonotype was recorded at least ten times. The V call is TRBV20-1, the J call TRBJ2-1, with 15 bases that match TRBD2. The CDR3 length is 15 residues. The J segment lost 11 bases and the V segment lost 4 bases, leaving 9 bases of the junction unmatched. Germline CDR1 reads DFQATT; CDR2 reads SNEGSKA (reference sequence). CDR3 bases: TGCAGTGCTACACAGGGGACTAGCGGGGGGCGCCAGCAGTTCTTC. Its protein product is CSATQGTSGGRQQFF.

This clonotype has a handful of counts. CDR3 residues: CASGRTDYSGRSPGELFF. CDR3 in DNA: TGTGCCAGCGGACGAACCGATTATAGCGGGAGGTCGCCCGGGGAGCTGTTTTTT. The rearrangement uses TRBV3-1 and TRBJ2-2; 10 nucleotides agree with TRBD2. V trimming: 8 bases; J trimming: 6 bases; junction bases outside the gene matches: 18. The length of the CDR3 is 18 residues. Germline CDR1 and CDR2: LGHDT and YNNKEL (reference sequence).

This clonotype was observed at least ten times. The V call is TRBV29-1, the J call TRBJ2-7; 7 bases line up with TRBD2. CDR1 is SQVTM and CDR2 is ANQGSEA in the germline V gene. V lost 7 bases and J lost 3; bases outside the gene matches: 12. The CDR3 is 14 residues long. The CDR3 nucleotides are TGCAGCGCCAGCCCGACTAGCAGTTACTACGAGCAGTACTTC. Translated: CSASPTSSYYEQYF.

The chain uses TRBV11-2 and TRBJ2-1; unclear D gene. Trimming stripped 5 bases from V and 4 bases from J, with 9 bases between. CDR1 and CDR2 from the germline V gene are SGHAT and FQNNGV. The CDR3 covers 13 residues. In DNA, the CDR3 is TGTGCCAGCAGCCCACTTAAATACAATGAGCAGTTCTTC. Translation: CASSPLKYNEQFF.

On this clonotype: A much bigger clone sits one base away, suggesting this may be a read error. The chain carries TRBV6-2 or TRBV6-3 and TRBJ2-5, with TRBD2 as a possible D gene (6 bases). The germline V and J ends were trimmed by 7 bases and 2 bases, with 17 bases remaining between them. The CDR3 totals 15 residues. CDR1 is MNHEY, CDR2 SVGEGT, per germline. The DNA for the CDR3 is TGTGCCAGCAATCCCGTCGGCGGGGAACAAGAGACCCAGTACTTC. This codes for CASNPVGGEQETQYF.

This clonotype was detected many times. This CDR3 reads CASSVESRSEAFF. CDR3 DNA: TGTGCCAGCAGCGTAGAGTCTAGATCTGAAGCTTTCTTT. V and J are TRBV9 and TRBJ1-1; D is ambiguous. Trimming removed 0 bases at V and 6 bases at J, with 9 bases between. This CDR3 is built from 13 residues. The germline V gene has CDR1 SGDLS and CDR2 YYNGEE.

This clonotype was detected a few times. The rearrangement joins TRBV5-6 to TRBJ2-1; 8 nucleotides align to TRBD1. The CDR3 totals 17 residues. The germline V gene encodes CDR1 SGHDT and CDR2 YYEEEE. V lost 5 bases, J lost 9 bases, and 19 bases stayed unmatched. Here the CDR3 DNA reads TGTGCCAGCAGTCGTATCGAGATACTCAGGGGGCGAGGTGAGCAGTTCTTC. This gives the protein CASSRIEILRGRGEQFF.

The sample holds many counts of this clonotype. This rearrangement joins TRBV5-1 to TRBJ2-2; no clear D gene. Trimming pared 5 bases from V and 4 bases from J, leaving 18 bases between. CDR3 size: 16 residues. The germline V gene has CDR1 SGHRS and CDR2 YFSETQ. CDR3 sequence (DNA): TGCGCCAGCAGTGTGCAGGTCCAGCTTGGCACCGGGGAGCTGTTTTTT. It translates to CASSVQVQLGTGELFF.

This chain connects TRBV6-2 or TRBV6-3 to TRBJ1-1, with TRBD1 as a possible D gene (6 bases). The V gene lost 6 bases and the J gene lost 8 bases, with 13 bases spanning the gap. Germline V gene lookup returns CDR1 MNHEY and CDR2 SVGEGT. CDR3 length equals 12 residues. Written as DNA, the CDR3 is TGTGCCAGCAGCCAACAGGGTCAGGAAGCTTTCTTT. Protein: CASSQQGQEAFF.

Ten or more counts support this clonotype. J is TRBJ1-1 and V is TRBV5-1; no clear D gene. The CDR3 has 12 amino acids. The V and J ends lost 0 bases and 11 bases respectively, with 11 bases between them. Germline V gene data show CDR1 as SGHRS and CDR2 as YFSETQ. The CDR3 DNA is TGCGCCAGCAGCTTGGAGGGATCGGGGGCTTTCTTT. Protein sequence: CASSLEGSGAFF.

This clonotype was counted between two and nine times. The rearrangement links TRBV7-8 to TRBJ1-1; tentatively, D is TRBD1 (6 bases). The CDR3 spans 15 residues. Germline-derived CDR1 and CDR2 are SGHVS and FQNEAQ. Trimming pared 5 bases from V and 4 bases from J, leaving 17 bases between. CDR3 residues: CASSPGVGSVTEAFF. The CDR3 DNA sequence: TGTGCCAGCAGCCCAGGGGTGGGATCGGTCACTGAAGCTTTCTTT. The full variable domain, its missing parts supplied by reference TRBV7-8 and TRBJ1-1, is GAGVSQSPRYKVAKRGQDVALRCDPISGHVSLFWYQQALGQGPEFLTYFQNEAQLDKSGLPSDRFFAERPEGSVSTLKIQRTQQEDSAVYLCASSPGVGSVTEAFFGQGTRLTVV.

This clonotype was detected only once. The V and J genes are TRBV5-8 and TRBJ1-1, with a possible D match to TRBD1 (6 bases). Between the trimmed V and J ends, which lost 1 base and 4 bases, there was a span of 14 bases. From germline, CDR1 is SGHTS and CDR2 YDEGEE. This CDR3 has 15 residues. CDR3 sequence reads: CASSLRGARGTEAFF. The CDR3 bases are TGTGCCAGCAGCTTGAGGGGGGCGAGAGGCACTGAAGCTTTCTTT.

This clonotype was counted ten times or more. The genes are TRBV6-5 and TRBJ1-1; TRBD1 is a possible D gene (6 bases). V was pared by 2 bases and J by 4 bases, with 14 bases between. The CDR3 covers 15 residues. From germline, CDR1 is MNHEY and CDR2 SVGAGI. The CDR3 DNA sequence: TGTGCCAGCAGTTACACTAGGAGAGGGGGCACTGAAGCTTTCTTT. Translation: CASSYTRRGGTEAFF.

This clonotype has at least ten counts. The V call is TRBV7-9, the J call TRBJ2-7; no reliable D call. The ends were cut back, 1 base at V and 9 bases at J, with 10 bases in the middle. This CDR3 contains 12 residues. Germline values: CDR1 SEHNR, CDR2 FQNEAQ (reference sequence). The CDR3 loop is CASSLEGFSQYF. The CDR3 DNA reads as TGTGCCAGCAGCTTAGAAGGTTTCTCGCAGTACTTC.